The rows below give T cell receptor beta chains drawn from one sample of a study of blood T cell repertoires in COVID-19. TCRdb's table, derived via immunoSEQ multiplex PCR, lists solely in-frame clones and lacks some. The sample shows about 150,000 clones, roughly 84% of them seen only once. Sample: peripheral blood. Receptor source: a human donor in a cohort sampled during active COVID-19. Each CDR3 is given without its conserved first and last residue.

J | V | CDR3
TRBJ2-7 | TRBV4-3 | ASSQGLAGAAYEQY
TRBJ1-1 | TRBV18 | ASSPPVQVGEAF
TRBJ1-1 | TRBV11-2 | ASSRGGWRGTEAF
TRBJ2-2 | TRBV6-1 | ASSEPREANTGELF
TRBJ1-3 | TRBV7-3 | ASSTGTGRSGNTIY
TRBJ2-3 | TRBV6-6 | ASSYGGASTDTQY
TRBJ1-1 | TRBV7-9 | ASSLDSGGNTEAF
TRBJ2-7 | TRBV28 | ASSPTGSPYEQY
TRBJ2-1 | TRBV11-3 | ASSPLLGTSGGGDEQF
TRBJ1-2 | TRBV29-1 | SVERDRGNGYT
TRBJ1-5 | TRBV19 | ASTPNRGQPQH
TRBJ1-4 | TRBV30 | AWRGGDRLNEKLF
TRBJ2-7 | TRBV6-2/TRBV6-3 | ASSRPTTSGVRYEQY
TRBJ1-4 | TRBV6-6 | ASSSGQGWEKLF
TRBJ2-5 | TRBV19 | ASSIAALTTGSQETQY